This T cell receptor beta chain was recorded in a study of cytomegalovirus exposure and HLA in healthy donors. The wider study: Earlier sequencing of about 179 million T cells yielded 100 million to 140 million unique TCR beta sequences. Among the approximately 370 donors who were genotyped, about 79% fell in the genetic ancestry cluster that is associated with self-reported Caucasian donors.

Study conclusions and caveats: Later work found that TCR association rates differed between HLA loci; DRB1 had the most and HLA-C the fewest.

PCR was performed using 60 Vbeta and 13 Jbeta primers. Generated by immunoSEQ multiplex PCR, the TCRdb table keeps only in-frame clones and is missing some. The table lists 150,000 to 200,000 clones, more than 70% of them singletons. On this clone: Its antigen remains unidentified.

Sequenced material: PBMCs. This clonotype was sampled from a girl between 5 and 17 years old in good health and CMV-seronegative.

CDR3 nucleotide sequence: TGCGCCAGCAGCTTGGCCGAAGGGAGTCGCTCTTATTCTGGAAACACCATATATTTT. Encoded protein: CASSLAEGSRSYSGNTIYF. This chain uses TRBV5-1 with TRBJ1-3; D not certain. This CDR3 has 19 amino acids. The germline V and J ends were trimmed by 0 bases and 1 base, with 20 bases remaining between them. CDR1 SGHRS and CDR2 YFSETQ come from the germline V gene.